The source of this T cell receptor beta chain is a study of graft-versus-host responses after intestinal transplantation. Study information: Each of the recipients got a multivisceral, liver-intestinal, or isolated intestinal transplant.

The repertoire was sequenced with immunoSEQ multiplex PCR; TCRdb's copy has only in-frame clones and lacks some. The sample includes 130,000 to 150,000 clones, about nine tenths of them seen just once. General study findings and limits: Allograft graft-versus-host to host-versus-graft clonal ratios ran high in patients with graft-donor T cell macrochimerism. The highest levels of circulating GvH clones went along with early declines in HvG clones after transplant.

Germline CDR1 is MDHEN and CDR2 is SYDVKM. V lost 4 bases, J lost 4 bases, and 6 bases stayed unmatched. This CDR3 spans 14 amino acids. Remarks on this clone: Its target is not known.

This sample comprised unstimulated CD4+ T cells sorted from spleen or lymph node cells, obtained before intestinal transplant. This chain links TRBV28 with TRBJ1-2; 7 nucleotides match TRBD1. This clonotype originated in a human donor who received an intestinal transplant. The CDR3 DNA sequence: TGTGCCAGCAGTTCCGGACAGGCCTTCTATGGCTACACCTTC. Its protein product is CASSSGQAFYGYTF.